The 27 T cell receptor beta chains presented below share a single source sample, sequenced in a study of blood T cell repertoires in COVID-19. The data were produced by immunoSEQ multiplex PCR, yet TCRdb's version contains in-frame clones alone and is incomplete. This table holds some 170,000 clones, 80% to 90% found once. Sequencing input: PBMCs or T cells enriched from blood (not recorded which). Receptor source: a man aged 50 to 60 who had recovered from COVID-19.

The rearrangement links TRBV7-9 to TRBJ1-6, with 11 bases matching TRBD1. The junction had 5 bases not matched to a gene; V was cut back by 5 bases and J by 5 bases. The V gene's germline CDR1 is SEHNR and CDR2 FQNEAQ (reference sequence). The CDR3 is made up of 16 amino acids. CDR3 protein: CASSPDRGLDNSPLHF. CDR3 coding DNA: TGTGCCAGCAGCCCGGACAGGGGGCTGGATAATTCACCCCTCCACTTT.

V usage is TRBV5-1 and J usage is TRBJ2-1, with D possibly being TRBD2 (7 bases). This CDR3 region has 15 residues. Trimming stripped 0 bases from V and 6 bases from J, with 13 bases between. CDR1 and CDR2 from the germline V gene are SGHRS and YFSETQ. For the CDR3, the DNA is TGCGCCAGCAGCTTGGGTCGGGGGGCGAGCAATGAGCAGTTCTTC. Translating it yields CASSLGRGASNEQFF.

Here the CDR3 DNA reads TGTGCCTGGAGTGCGTGGGACAGGGCTACCTACGAGCAGTACTTC. Its protein product is CAWSAWDRATYEQYF. This chain uses TRBV30 with TRBJ2-7, with TRBD1 matching 9 bases. CDR3 length: 15 residues. Germline V gives CDR1 GTSNPN, CDR2 SVGIG (reference sequence). The J segment lost 2 bases and the V segment lost 1 base, leaving 6 bases of the junction unmatched.

A note on this clone: At one end, the junction sequence differs from germline, possibly due to a read error. V and J are TRBV7-7 and TRBJ2-1; 8 nucleotides line up with TRBD2. The germline V gene encodes CDR1 SSHAT and CDR2 FNYEAQ (reference sequence). The CDR3 is made up of 15 amino acids. In nucleotides, the CDR3 is TGTGCTAGCAGCTTAAGCGGGGGAAGGTACAATGAGCAGTTCTTC. Its translation: CASSLSGGRYNEQFF.

The V and J genes are TRBV3-1 (or the pseudogene TRBV3-2) and TRBJ2-1; 8 nucleotides align to TRBD1. The CDR3 has 15 amino acids. Germline loops: CDR1 LGHDT, CDR2 YNNKEL (reference sequence). J gave up 3 bases and V 3 bases, and 4 bases lay outside the gene matches. The CDR3 sequence is CASSHRGQGYNEQFF. CDR3 nucleotide sequence: TGTGCCAGCAGCCACAGAGGACAGGGCTACAATGAGCAGTTCTTC.

The rearrangement uses TRBV7-2 and TRBJ1-2; tentatively, D is TRBD1 (5 bases). The CDR3 has 14 residues. Per the germline V gene, CDR1 is SGHTA and CDR2 is FQGNSA. With 5 bases removed from V and 4 bases from J, the gap between germline ends came to 14 bases. The CDR3 DNA is TGTGCCAGCAGCGACAGAGGTAGCGGCTATGGCTACACCTTC. It specifies CASSDRGSGYGYTF.

This clone was picked up a small number of times. This chain's CDR3 is CASSTVSNSPLHF. The CDR3 bases are TGTGCCAGCAGCACAGTCTCTAATTCACCCCTCCACTTT. V gene TRBV6-6 combines with J gene TRBJ1-6, with D uncertain. Germline V CDR1 and CDR2: MNHNY, SVGAGI (reference sequence). Trimming cost V 6 bases and J 6 bases, with 9 bases left between them. The length of the CDR3 is 13 residues.

The chain recombines TRBV3-1 (or the pseudogene TRBV3-2) with TRBJ1-1; perhaps TRBD1 as D (5 bases). V lost 3 bases, J lost 4 bases, and 12 bases lay in between. Germline V gives CDR1 LGHDT, CDR2 YNNKEL (reference sequence). This CDR3 is built from 14 residues. CDR3: CASSQKGDSTEAFF. The CDR3 region has the DNA TGTGCCAGCAGCCAGAAAGGGGATTCCACTGAAGCTTTCTTT.

The rearrangement joins TRBV15 to TRBJ2-7, with D perhaps matching TRBD1 (5 bases). The CDR3 covers 14 residues. Trimming shortened V by 1 base and J by 0 bases, and 7 bases separated the two germline ends. Germline V lookup: CDR1 LNHNV, CDR2 YYDKDF (reference sequence). The CDR3 region has the DNA TGTGCCACCAGCAGAGGGGGCAACTCCTACGAGCAGTACTTC. Encoded protein: CATSRGGNSYEQYF. Drawing the rest from reference TRBV15 and TRBJ2-7, the complete variable domain is DAMVIQNPRYQVTQFGKPVTLSCSQTLNHNVMYWYQQKSSQAPKLLFHYYDKDFNNEADTPDNFQSRRPNTSFCFLDIRSPGLGDTAMYLCATSRGGNSYEQYFGPGTRLTVT.

The chain recombines TRBV6-1 with TRBJ2-1; a weak D match, TRBD1 (6 bases). The CDR3 extends over 16 amino acids. CDR1 and CDR2 from the germline V gene are MNHNS and SASEGT. With 2 bases removed from V and 4 bases from J, the gap between germline ends came to 15 bases. The CDR3 DNA reads TGTGCCAGCAGTGAATTCTATAGGGGGTCTTACAATGAGCAGTTCTTC. Its protein is CASSEFYRGSYNEQFF.

V gene TRBV11-2 combines with J gene TRBJ2-1; 9 bases agree with TRBD2. CDR1 and CDR2 from the germline V gene are SGHAT and FQNNGV. Germline trimming cut 0 bases from V and 10 bases from J; bases unmatched to any gene: 4. The CDR3 has 14 amino acids. DNA for the CDR3: TGTGCCAGCAGCTTAGAGACCCTAGCGGGGGAGCAGTTCTTC. This translates into CASSLETLAGEQFF.

Comment on this clone: Other DNA sequences of this sample code for an identical CDR3. The V gene is TRBV5-1, the J gene TRBJ2-7, with D possibly TRBD1 on 6 matching bases. This CDR3 region has 14 residues. Between the trimmed V and J ends, which lost 4 bases and 2 bases, there was a span of 13 bases. From germline, CDR1 is SGHRS and CDR2 YFSETQ. CDR3 loop: CASSPGQITYEQYF. The CDR3 DNA is TGCGCCAGCAGCCCTGGACAGATAACCTACGAGCAGTACTTC. Based on the CDR3 plus reference TRBV5-1 and TRBJ2-7, the full variable domain is KAGVTQTPRYLIKTRGQQVTLSCSPISGHRSVSWYQQTPGQGLQFLFEYFSETQRNKGNFPGRFSGRQFSNSRSEMNVSTLELGDSALYLCASSPGQITYEQYFGPGTRLTVT.

This chain uses TRBV28 with TRBJ2-5; D gene uncertain. CDR1 and CDR2 (germline): MDHEN, SYDVKM. The CDR3 is made up of 14 amino acids. Trimming stripped 5 bases from V and 1 base from J, with 11 bases between. The CDR3 loop reads CASSRVTFQETQYF. The CDR3 bases are TGTGCCAGCAGTCGAGTGACATTCCAAGAGACCCAGTACTTC.

V gene TRBV19 combines with J gene TRBJ1-5; 8 nucleotides line up with TRBD1. This CDR3 has 14 residues. From germline, CDR1 is LNHDA and CDR2 SQIVND (reference sequence). V lost 3 bases to trimming and J lost 5 bases; unmatched junction nucleotides: 3. CDR3 coding DNA: TGTGCCAGTAGTATCGACAGGGGCCATCAGCCCCAGCATTTT. It translates to CASSIDRGHQPQHF.

This clone was found once. The chain combines TRBV6-4 with TRBJ1-5, with 7 bases lining up with TRBD1. This CDR3 comprises 18 residues. In germline, CDR1 is MRHNA, CDR2 SNTAGT. V dropped 3 bases and J dropped 4; count of bases not matched to a gene: 15. For the CDR3, the DNA is TGTGCCAGCAGTGAAGTCGGCAGGGGGGATGGATGTAATCAGCCCCAGCATTTT. It encodes CASSEVGRGDGCNQPQHF.

V is TRBV6-2 or TRBV6-3 and J is TRBJ1-1; D not resolved. The CDR3 totals 14 residues. Trimming took off 2 bases at V and 2 bases at J, with 9 bases between the two ends. The germline V gene encodes CDR1 MNHEY and CDR2 SVGEGT. DNA of the CDR3: TGTGCCAGCAGTTACCGGGCGGGAAACACTGAAGCTTTCTTT. Translation: CASSYRAGNTEAFF.

The genes are TRBV19 and TRBJ1-2, with D possibly being TRBD1 (5 bases). Looked up from germline, CDR1 is LNHDA and CDR2 is SQIVND (reference sequence). V dropped 3 bases and J dropped 8 bases, with 10 bases sitting between them. The CDR3 spans 12 residues. In nucleotides, the CDR3 is TGTGCCAGTAGTATTGGGGCGTCGGGCTACACCTTC. This gives the protein CASSIGASGYTF.

The V and J genes are TRBV6-5 and TRBJ1-1; 12 bases fit TRBD1. The germline gives CDR1 MNHEY, CDR2 SVGAGI. The CDR3 is 14 residues long. Trimming removed 8 bases from V and 3 bases from J; junction bases left unmatched: 4. The CDR3: CASVGTGGHTEAFF. Written as DNA, the CDR3 is TGTGCCAGCGTTGGGACAGGGGGCCACACTGAAGCTTTCTTT.

This clone was picked up a small number of times. V usage is TRBV6-2 or TRBV6-3 and J usage is TRBJ1-2; D not resolved. Germline V gene lookup returns CDR1 MNHEY and CDR2 SVGEGT. V was trimmed by 6 bases and J by 7 bases, leaving 15 bases between them. The CDR3 is 13 amino acids. The CDR3 nucleotides are TGTGCCAGCAGCAATCCTCTGTTGCGTGGCTACACCTTC. It specifies CASSNPLLRGYTF.

The chain links TRBV2 to TRBJ2-7, with 7 positions matching TRBD1. The germline gives CDR1 SNHLY, CDR2 FYNNEI. The junction had 3 bases not matched to a gene; V was cut back by 5 bases and J by 2 bases. The CDR3 totals 13 residues. This CDR3 reads CASSWTGPYEQYF. The CDR3 DNA is TGTGCCAGCAGTTGGACAGGACCCTACGAGCAGTACTTC.

This chain joins TRBV15 and TRBJ1-2, with TRBD1 matching over 8 bases. CDR1 LNHNV and CDR2 YYDKDF come from the germline V gene (reference sequence). V lost 0 bases and J lost 4; bases outside the gene matches: 4. CDR3 length: 15 residues. The CDR3 DNA follows: TGTGCCACCAGCAGAGACGACAGGGGAGCCTATGGCTACACCTTC. Protein: CATSRDDRGAYGYTF.

The rearrangement joins TRBV10-3 to TRBJ2-4, with TRBD1 as a possible D gene (5 bases). The CDR3 extends over 15 amino acids. The V end was cut by 6 bases, the J end by 0 bases, with 12 bases between. Per the germline V gene, CDR1 is ENHRY and CDR2 is SYGVKD. CDR3 bases: TGTGCCATCAGCGAGGACAAGCTAGCCAAAAACATTCAGTACTTC. It yields the protein CAISEDKLAKNIQYF.

The chain employs TRBV24-1 and TRBJ1-4; 7 positions match TRBD1. Germline trimming cut 9 bases from V and 5 bases from J; bases unmatched to any gene: 5. Germline CDR1 and CDR2: KGHDR and SFDVKD. The CDR3 runs 13 residues. DNA of the CDR3: TGTGCCACCTCACAGGGGTGGAATGAAAAACTGTTTTTT. Protein product: CATSQGWNEKLFF.

The rearrangement joins TRBV7-8 to TRBJ2-2; D may be TRBD2 (6 bases). Germline V gives CDR1 SGHVS, CDR2 FQNEAQ. The CDR3 has 13 residues. With 8 bases removed from V and 1 base from J, the gap between germline ends came to 8 bases. The CDR3 sequence is CASRRGNTGELFF. The CDR3 DNA follows: TGTGCCAGCCGGAGGGGGAACACCGGGGAGCTGTTTTTT.

The V and J genes are TRBV5-3 and TRBJ2-7; possibly TRBD1 for D (6 bases). TRBV5-3 falls under the ORF class, with uncertain function. The CDR3 sequence is 15 residues long. Trimming left V 5 bases short and J 3 bases short, with 18 bases between. The CDR3 DNA is TGTGCCAGAAGAATTTCGGGACACATATTCTACGAGCAGTACTTC. Protein product: CARRISGHIFYEQYF.

V and J are TRBV6-6 and TRBJ1-5; 8 bases fit TRBD1. CDR1 is MNHNY, CDR2 SVGAGI, per germline (reference sequence). The length of the CDR3 is 13 residues. V dropped 5 bases and J dropped 6; count of bases not matched to a gene: 3. CDR3 bases: TGTGCCAGCAGTAGACAGGGGAGTCAGCCCCAGCATTTT. Translated, it gives CASSRQGSQPQHF.

The gene calls are TRBV6-5 and TRBJ1-5; TRBD1 matches 7 bases. Per the germline V gene, CDR1 is MNHEY and CDR2 is SVGAGI. CDR3 size: 13 residues. Trimming cost V 5 bases and J 5 bases; bases outside gene matches: 3. CDR3 amino acids: CASSNQGDQPQHF. The CDR3 DNA follows: TGTGCCAGCAGTAATCAGGGGGATCAGCCCCAGCATTTT.